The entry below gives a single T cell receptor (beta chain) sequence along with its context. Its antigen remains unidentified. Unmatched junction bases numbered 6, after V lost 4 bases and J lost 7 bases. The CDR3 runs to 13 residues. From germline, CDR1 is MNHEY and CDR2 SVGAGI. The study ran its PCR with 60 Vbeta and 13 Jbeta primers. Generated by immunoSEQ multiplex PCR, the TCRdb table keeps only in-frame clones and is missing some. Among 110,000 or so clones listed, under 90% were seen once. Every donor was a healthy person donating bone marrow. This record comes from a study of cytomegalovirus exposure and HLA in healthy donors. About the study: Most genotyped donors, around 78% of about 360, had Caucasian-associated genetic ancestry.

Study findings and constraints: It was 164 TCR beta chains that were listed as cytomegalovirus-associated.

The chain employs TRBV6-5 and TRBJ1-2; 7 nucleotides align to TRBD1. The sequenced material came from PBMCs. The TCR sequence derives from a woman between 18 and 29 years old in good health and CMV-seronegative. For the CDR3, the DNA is TGTGCCAGCAGTTTGCGACAGGGCCTTGGCTACACCTTC. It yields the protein CASSLRQGLGYTF.